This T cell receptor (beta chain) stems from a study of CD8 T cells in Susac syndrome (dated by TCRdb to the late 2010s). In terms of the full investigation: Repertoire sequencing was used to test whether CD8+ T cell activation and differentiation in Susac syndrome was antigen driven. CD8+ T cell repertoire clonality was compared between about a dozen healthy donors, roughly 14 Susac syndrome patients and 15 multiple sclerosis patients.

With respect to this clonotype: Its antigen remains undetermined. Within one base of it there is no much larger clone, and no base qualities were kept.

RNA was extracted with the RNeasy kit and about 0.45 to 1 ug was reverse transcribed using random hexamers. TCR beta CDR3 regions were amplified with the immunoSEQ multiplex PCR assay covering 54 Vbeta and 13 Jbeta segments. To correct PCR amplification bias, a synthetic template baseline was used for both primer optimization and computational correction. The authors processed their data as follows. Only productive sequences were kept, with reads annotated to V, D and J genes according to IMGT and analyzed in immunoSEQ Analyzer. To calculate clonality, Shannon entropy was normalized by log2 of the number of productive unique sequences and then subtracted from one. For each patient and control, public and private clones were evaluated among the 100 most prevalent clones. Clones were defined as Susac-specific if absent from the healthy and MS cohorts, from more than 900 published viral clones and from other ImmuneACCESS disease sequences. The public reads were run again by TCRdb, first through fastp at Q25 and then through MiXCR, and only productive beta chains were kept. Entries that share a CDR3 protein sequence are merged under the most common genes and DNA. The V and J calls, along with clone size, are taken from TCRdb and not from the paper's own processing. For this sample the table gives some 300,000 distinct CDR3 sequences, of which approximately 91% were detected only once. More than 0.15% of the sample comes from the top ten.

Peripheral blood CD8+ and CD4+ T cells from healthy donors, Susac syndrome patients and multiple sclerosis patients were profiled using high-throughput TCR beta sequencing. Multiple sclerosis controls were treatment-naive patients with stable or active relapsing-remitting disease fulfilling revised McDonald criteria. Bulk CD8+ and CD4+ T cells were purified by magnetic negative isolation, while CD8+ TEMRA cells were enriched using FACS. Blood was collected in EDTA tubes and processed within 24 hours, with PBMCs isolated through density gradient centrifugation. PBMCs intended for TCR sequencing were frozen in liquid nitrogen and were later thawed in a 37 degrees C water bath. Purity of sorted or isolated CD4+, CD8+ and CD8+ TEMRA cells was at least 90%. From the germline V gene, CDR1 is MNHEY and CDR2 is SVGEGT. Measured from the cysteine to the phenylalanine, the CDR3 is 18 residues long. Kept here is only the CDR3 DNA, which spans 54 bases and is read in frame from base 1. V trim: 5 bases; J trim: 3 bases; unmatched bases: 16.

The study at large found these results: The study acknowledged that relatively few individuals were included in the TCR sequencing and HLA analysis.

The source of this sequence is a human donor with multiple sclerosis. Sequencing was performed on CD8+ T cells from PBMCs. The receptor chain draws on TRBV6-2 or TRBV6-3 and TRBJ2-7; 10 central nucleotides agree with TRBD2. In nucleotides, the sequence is TGTGCCAGCAGTCGACCGGGACTAGCGACCCCGGCGGACTACGAGCAGTACTTC. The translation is CASSRPGLATPADYEQYF.